What follows is one T cell receptor beta chain and its context. This clone appeared a single time. What this receptor recognizes is not known. There are no base qualities to consult, and no much larger clone falls within one base. In the germline V gene, CDR1 corresponds to MGHRA and CDR2 to YSYEKL. Trimming at the junction amounts to 0 bases on V and 3 bases on J, and the germline ends lie 15 bases apart. The CDR3 spans 16 residues, from the cysteine through the phenylalanine. Kept here is only the CDR3 DNA, which spans 48 bases and is read in frame from base 1. Genomic DNA was isolated from the sorted cells so that the TCRbeta CDR3 region could be sequenced. TCRbeta CDR3 regions were sequenced using the immunoSEQ Assay. Held by TCRdb, this immuneACCESS table contains in-frame sequences only and omits some clones. Under half of the omission traces to an unresolved V gene where checked; the cause of the rest is unknown. The sample table contains about 63,000 clones; only one count was recorded for roughly 76% of them. The top ten hold 1.6% of the sample.

This sample was taken from a study of OX40 agonist ivuxolimab in advanced cancers. Turning to the overall study: Ivuxolimab, which targeted the costimulatory receptor OX40 (CD134), was an agonistic, fully human IgG2 monoclonal antibody. Intravenous ivuxolimab was administered to patients every 2 weeks at six dose levels: 0.01, 0.1, 0.3, 1.5, 3 and 10 mg/kg. Of the roughly 51 patients in dose escalation, about 20 had hepatocellular carcinoma, roughly 15 had melanoma, 9 had renal cell carcinoma and 9 had head and neck cancer. In the dose-escalation cohort, 70% to 90% of patients were male, and the mean age was roughly 56 years with a range of about 23 to 79. Prior anti-PD-1, anti-PD-L1 or anti-CTLA-4 therapy was permitted, and checkpoint inhibitors had been received by about 37% of dose-escalation patients. Partial responses were achieved by three dose-escalation patients, of whom one had hepatocellular carcinoma and two had cutaneous melanoma. Peripheral TCRbeta sequencing aimed to test whether ivuxolimab altered TCR sequence diversity and caused clonal T-cell expansion. The paper reports the monotherapy dose-escalation portion (N of about 51 patients) of the phase I ivuxolimab trial.

The paper's findings and limits, for the study overall: Partial responders in the 0.1-3.0 mg/kg groups had among the lowest normalized peripheral clonal expansion, especially among CD8+ T cells. At doses from 0.1 to 3.0 mg/kg, clonal expansion was seen in both CD4+ and CD8+ blood T cells between baseline and week 6. Low levels of normalized T-cell clonal expansion were also shown by some nonresponding patients. On average, CD8+ T cells showed more expanded clones than CD4+ T cells after ivuxolimab. The antigen specificity of the peripheral T cells that underwent clonal expansion was not determined.

Patients with a history of autoimmune disease or receiving systemic immunosuppression were excluded from the trial. Peripheral blood for TCR sequencing was drawn from every dose cohort at baseline, at cycle 4 day 1 and at cycle 7 day 1. Samples were obtained from an open-label, multicenter, first-in-human phase I dose-escalation trial of ivuxolimab. Adults with locally advanced or metastatic melanoma, renal cell, hepatocellular, or head and neck squamous cell carcinoma were enrolled in the trial. Before TCR sequencing, CD4+ and CD8+ T cells were separately sorted from peripheral blood. The rearranged chain carries TRBV4-1 and TRBJ2-7; D gene: possibly TRBD1, on 5 matching bases. Here the sequenced sample was CD4+ or CD8+ T cells sorted from blood, taken in a trial of the OX40 agonist ivuxolimab. The sequence came from an adult with an advanced solid tumor such as melanoma, head and neck, liver or kidney cancer. The sequenced DNA is TGCGCCAGCAGCCAAGATCTAGATCAGGGCCTCTACGAGCAGTACTTC. It translates to CASSQDLDQGLYEQYF.